Sequencing of this T cell receptor (beta chain) was carried out in a study of radiotherapy plus CTLA-4 blockade in lung cancer. Produced via immunoSEQ multiplex PCR; TCRdb's table is partial and in-frame only. The sample yields 120,000 or so clones, 85% to 90% seen once. V dropped 3 bases and J dropped 5 bases, with 14 bases sitting between them. CDR3 size: 14 residues. Germline CDR1 reads SGHRS; CDR2 reads YFSETQ. Sequences were derived from peripheral blood, sampled from a patient treated with radiotherapy plus ipilimumab. This chain joins TRBV5-1 and TRBJ2-5; D perhaps matches TRBD1 (5 bases). The receptor comes from a human donor with non-small cell lung cancer that progressed on radiotherapy plus ipilimumab. CDR3 amino acids: CASSSSAAGETQYF. DNA for the CDR3: TGCGCCAGCAGCTCCTCGGCGGCAGGGGAGACCCAGTACTTC.